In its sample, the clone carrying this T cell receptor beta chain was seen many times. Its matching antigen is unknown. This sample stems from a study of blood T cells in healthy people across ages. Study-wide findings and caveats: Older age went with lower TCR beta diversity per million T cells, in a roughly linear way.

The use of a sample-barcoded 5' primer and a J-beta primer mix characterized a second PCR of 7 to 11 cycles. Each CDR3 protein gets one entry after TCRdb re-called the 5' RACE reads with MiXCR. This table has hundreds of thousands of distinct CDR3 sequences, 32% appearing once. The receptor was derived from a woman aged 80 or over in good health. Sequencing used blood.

Here the CDR3 reads CASSPAGVQPQHF. In nucleotides, the CDR3 is TGTGCCAGCAGCCCAGCAGGTGTTCAGCCCCAGCATTTT. The chain couples TRBV7-2 to TRBJ1-5; D not resolved. Germline V gives CDR1 SGHTA, CDR2 FQGNSA. The CDR3 length is 13 residues. The V end lost 5 bases, the J end lost 6 bases, and 11 bases lay between the germline ends.